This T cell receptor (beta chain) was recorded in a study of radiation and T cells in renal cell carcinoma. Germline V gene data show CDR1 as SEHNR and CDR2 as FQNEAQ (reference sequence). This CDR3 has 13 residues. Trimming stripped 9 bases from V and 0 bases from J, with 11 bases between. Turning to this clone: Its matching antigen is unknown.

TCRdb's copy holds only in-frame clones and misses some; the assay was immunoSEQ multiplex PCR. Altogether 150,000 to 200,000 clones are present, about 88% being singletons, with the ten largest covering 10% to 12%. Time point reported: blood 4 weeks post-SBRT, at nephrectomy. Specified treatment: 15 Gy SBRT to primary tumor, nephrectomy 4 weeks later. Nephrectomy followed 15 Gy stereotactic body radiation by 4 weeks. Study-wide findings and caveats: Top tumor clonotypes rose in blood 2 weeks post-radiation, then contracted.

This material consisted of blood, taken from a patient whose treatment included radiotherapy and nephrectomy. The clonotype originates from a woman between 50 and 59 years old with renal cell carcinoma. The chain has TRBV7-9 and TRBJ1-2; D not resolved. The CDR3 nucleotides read TGTGCCAGTTCTGTGGGTGCTAACTATGGCTACACCTTC. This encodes CASSVGANYGYTF.